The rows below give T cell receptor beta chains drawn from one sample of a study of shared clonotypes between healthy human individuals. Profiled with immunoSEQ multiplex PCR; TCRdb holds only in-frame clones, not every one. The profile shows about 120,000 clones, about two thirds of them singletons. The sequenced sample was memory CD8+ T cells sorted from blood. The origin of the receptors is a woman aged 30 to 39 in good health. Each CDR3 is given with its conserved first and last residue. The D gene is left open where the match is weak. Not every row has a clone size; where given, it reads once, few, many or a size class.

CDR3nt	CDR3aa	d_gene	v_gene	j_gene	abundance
TGTGCCAGTCGACAGGGGGAAAACACTGAAGCTTTCTTT	CASRQGENTEAFF	TRBD1	TRBV2	TRBJ1-1	-
TGTGCCAGCAGTCCCGACCCGACTGTATTCCATGAGCAGTTCTTC	CASSPDPTVFHEQFF	-	TRBV28	TRBJ2-1	once
TGCAGCGTTGAGCTATTTGTGCAGGGGACAAACAATGAGCAGTTCTTC	CSVELFVQGTNNEQFF	-	TRBV29-1	TRBJ2-1	-
TGTGCCAGCACCCCCGGCGGGAGCTCCTACGAGCAGTACTTC	CASTPGGSSYEQYF	TRBD2	TRBV27	TRBJ2-7	many
TGTGCCAGCAGTCCTAACGTCAGGGTCGAGCAGTACTTC	CASSPNVRVEQYF	-	TRBV27	TRBJ2-7	once
TGTGCCAGCAGCTTAGCGCGGGACAATGAGCAGTTCTTC	CASSLARDNEQFF	-	TRBV13	TRBJ2-1	few
TGTGCCAGCTCACAGGCTAGGAGGCAAGAGACCCAGTACTTC	CASSQARRQETQYF	-	TRBV18	TRBJ2-5	-
TGTGCCAGCAGTTACGGGCTAGGACAGGGCGGTTTCTTC	CASSYGLGQGGFF	TRBD1	TRBV6-5	TRBJ2-1	-
TGTGCCATCAGCGCCGGGACAGGGGAGGGGGAGCAGTACTTC	CAISAGTGEGEQYF	TRBD1	TRBV10-3	TRBJ2-7	-
TGTGCCAGCAGTTTATCGCCGGGAGAGGTATCGTGGGAGCAGTACTTC	CASSLSPGEVSWEQYF	-	TRBV6-6	TRBJ2-7	-
TGTGCCAGCAGCGGACTAGTATCGACCTCTCTGTCCGTGCAGTACTTC	CASSGLVSTSLSVQYF	TRBD2	TRBV28	TRBJ2-7	-
TGTGCCAGCAGTCCCTCTCCCAGGGGGAATGAGCAGTTCTTC	CASSPSPRGNEQFF	TRBD1	TRBV28	TRBJ2-1	few
TGCAGTGCTACTGATCCCGGGGAGCTGTTTTTT	CSATDPGELFF	-	TRBV20-1	TRBJ2-2	-
TGTGCCAGCAGCTTAGCACTCTTTTTCCATCGGGGGGCCAACGTCCTGACTTTC	CASSLALFFHRGANVLTF	-	TRBV7-8	TRBJ2-6	-
TGTGCCAGCAGCTTCTCGACAGGGGTCGTTCCCGGGGAGCTGTTTTTT	CASSFSTGVVPGELFF	TRBD1	TRBV7-6	TRBJ2-2	-